The 5 T cell receptor beta chains listed next were all sequenced from one sample in a study of shared clonotypes between healthy human individuals. Measured with immunoSEQ multiplex PCR; TCRdb has only the in-frame clones, and not every one. The table includes about 2 million clones, just under 95% detected once. Naive CD8 cells comprised CD45RO-negative, CCR7-positively selected cells, excluding terminally differentiated effector memory CD45RA+ cells. Sample: naive CD8+ T cells sorted from blood. These receptors originate from a man aged 18 to 30 in good health.

The CDR3 loop reads CASSVDTNNYGYTF. CDR3 DNA: TGTGCCAGCAGCGTGGACACGAATAACTATGGCTACACCTTC. This sequence joins TRBV9 and TRBJ1-2; TRBD1 is a possible D gene (5 bases). From germline, CDR1 is SGDLS and CDR2 YYNGEE. The CDR3 runs 14 residues. The V and J ends lost 2 bases and 1 base respectively, with 9 bases between them.

The chain combines TRBV4-1 with TRBJ2-3; D gene unclear. The germline CDR1 and CDR2 sequences are MGHRA and YSYEKL. Trimming took off 1 base at V and 7 bases at J, with 12 bases between the two ends. This CDR3 comprises 14 residues. CDR3 sequence: CASSQATPGYTQYF. In DNA, the CDR3 is TGCGCCAGCAGCCAAGCCACGCCGGGCTATACGCAGTATTTT.

The V call is TRBV28, the J call TRBJ2-7, with a weak D call TRBD1 (5 bases). This CDR3 is built from 13 residues. Germline V gives CDR1 MDHEN, CDR2 SYDVKM. V lost 1 base, J lost 4 bases, and 8 bases lay in between. The CDR3 spells CASSLSGIYEQYF. The CDR3, as DNA: TGTGCCAGCAGTTTATCAGGGATATACGAGCAGTACTTC.

This clone was detected only a few times. The chain combines TRBV19 with TRBJ2-1, with a tentative D call TRBD1 (5 bases). The CDR3 is made up of 14 amino acids. The ends were cut back, 3 bases at V and 7 bases at J, with 13 bases in the middle. Germline V gene lookup returns CDR1 LNHDA and CDR2 SQIVND (reference sequence). The CDR3: CASSILPRQNEQFF. The CDR3 DNA is TGTGCCAGTAGTATCCTTCCTCGACAGAATGAGCAGTTCTTC.

This clone was seen a single time. This sequence joins TRBV5-4 and TRBJ2-7, with 7 bases matching TRBD1. In germline, CDR1 is SGHNT, CDR2 YYREEE (reference sequence). V trimming: 1 base; J trimming: 6 bases; junction bases outside the gene matches: 7. This CDR3 is 14 amino acids long. In DNA, the CDR3 is TGTGCCAGCAGCTTGAAGGGGGCCCCTTTCGAGCAGTACTTC. Its protein is CASSLKGAPFEQYF.